This T cell receptor beta chain was documented in a study of graft-versus-host responses after intestinal transplantation (dated by TCRdb to the early 2020s). Background on the whole study: The transplants that recipients received were multivisceral, liver-intestinal, or isolated intestinal. Rather than being sequenced by the commercial service, samples from a few later patients were sequenced in-house on an Illumina MiSeq and processed with MiXCR. Alloreactive clones were identified by sequencing pre-transplant mixed lymphocyte reaction products and comparing them with unstimulated pre-transplant donor and recipient T cells. After intestinal transplantation, graft-versus-host and host-versus-graft alloreactive T cell clones were followed in the graft, circulation and bone marrow using bulk TCR-beta CDR3 sequencing. The cohort enrolled about two dozen intestinal transplant recipients including one retransplant, and a few patients lacking pretransplant specimens were excluded. Anti-thymocyte globulin induction was given to all recipients, followed by maintenance tacrolimus and steroids for two to four years. A peak of at least 4% donor T cells among recipient peripheral blood mononuclear cells was the definition used for donor T cell macrochimerism.

Overall study results and their limits: High GvH to HvG T cell clonal ratios were observed in the allografts of patients with donor T cell macrochimerism. GvH clones were detected in recipient bone marrow, and some of these GvH clones were observed earlier in ileal mucosa or blood, consistent with an intestinal mucosal origin. Peak levels of circulating GvH clones were associated with declines in HvG clones early after transplant. The relatively low number and heterogeneity of intestinal transplant patients limited the conclusions.

The label giving this sample's time point can be read as: cells obtained before transplantation from donor or recipient. In mixed lymphocyte reactions, around 200,000 CFSE-labeled pre-transplant responders were plated with around 200,000 irradiated violet-dye-labeled stimulators and cultured for 5 to 6 days. After the mixed lymphocyte reaction, proliferating CD3+CD4+CFSE-low and CD3+CD8+CFSE-low responder cells were FACS-sorted on a BD Influx sorter. V is cut by 4 bases and J by 6 bases, and the space between the germline ends is 7 bases. For CDR1 and CDR2, the germline V gene lists KGHSH and LQKENI. Including cysteine and phenylalanine, the CDR3 has 12 amino acids. Only CDR3 DNA is held: 36 bases, read in frame from base 1. Receptor libraries were prepared by the immunoSEQ multiplex PCR assay. For most patients, genomic DNA was isolated with the Qiagen DNeasy Blood and Tissue Kit and shipped frozen to Adaptive Biotechnologies for TCR sequencing. High-throughput TCR-beta CDR3 sequencing of genomic DNA from most patients was performed by Adaptive Biotechnologies. In the original analysis: Adaptive's ImmunoSEQ software supplied the TCR sequencing data for under 20 patients, while MiXCR and VDJtools were used to process a few other patients. To correct CD4 versus CD8 sorting errors, sequences present in both subsets at a frequency ratio below 5:1 were removed. CDR3 nucleotide sequences shared by donor and recipient were removed because the origin of these sequences could not be assigned. To count as alloreactive, a clone needed at least 2-fold expansion over unstimulated cells and a minimum CFSE-low frequency of 0.002% (template counts) or 0.001% (read counts). Clones were considered mappable if detected in sequenced pre-transplant spleen, lymph node, or MLR CFSE-low populations of the donor or recipient. The cumulative frequency of alloreactive clones was calculated as a percentage of all sequences, weighted by copy number. Held by TCRdb, this immuneACCESS table contains in-frame sequences only and omits some clones. Under half of the omission traces to an unresolved V gene where checked; the cause of the rest is unknown. V, J and clone size derive from that table, while D and trimming were established from the DNA sequence. The sample includes 13,000 to 15,000 clones, with about 33% observed a single time. The ten largest clones add up to around 6% of the sample.

This clone came up a few times. There are no base qualities to consult, and no much larger clone falls within one base. This sequence uses TRBV18 and TRBJ1-5; no D gene is confidently identified. Sequenced material: alloreactive CD4+ T cells from a mixed lymphocyte reaction culture, taken before intestinal transplant. Interpreted using the paper, the cell subset or site label stands for: CFSE-low proliferating T cells sorted from roughly six-day pre-transplant mixed lymphocyte reaction (GvH or HvG direction). The clonotype was recovered from a human patient who received an intestinal transplant. The DNA is as follows: TGTGCCAGCTCACGAGAGGGTCAGCCCCAGCATTTT. Its amino acids are CASSREGQPQHF.